This T cell receptor beta chain was recorded in a study of regulatory T cells in long-lasting Graves disease (dated by TCRdb to the early 2020s). Background on the whole study: Antithyroid drugs had been taken for less than 3 months by newly diagnosed Graves' disease patients. Patients with persistent Graves' disease were compared with patients with newly diagnosed Graves' disease using TCR sequencing and RNA sequencing of peripheral blood. The study was conducted in China and was registered as a clinical trial. A total of some 33 samples were covered by TCR sequencing, comprising 13 persistent and about 20 newly diagnosed Graves' disease patients. Study-level results and caveats: Only peripheral blood was studied, because thyroid tissue, the primary lesion, was inaccessible. Compared with newly diagnosed patients, patients with persistent Graves' disease had lower TCR Shannon entropy and fewer highly expanded clones, which suggests clonal expansion. Sequencing and analysis were restricted to the TCR beta chain. The authors acknowledged the small sample size as a limitation that may reduce accuracy. Persistent disease showed preferential use of TRBV28, TRBJ1-2 and TRBJ2-5, whereas newly diagnosed disease favored TRBV20-1 and TRBJ2-1. Persistent patients shared more public clonotypes among themselves (roughly 2,700) than newly diagnosed patients did (over 950).

CDR1 MNHEY and CDR2 SVGEGT were looked up in the germline V gene. The CDR3 numbers 16 residues from cysteine through phenylalanine. The sequence is cut down to CDR3 DNA, 48 bases in frame from base 1. Trimming accounts for 7 bases at V and 3 bases at J, while the number of junction bases matched to no gene is 8. The intended sense of this specimen's time point label: newly diagnosed GD, antithyroid drugs for less than 3 months. For both TCR sequencing and RNA sequencing, RNA was extracted from PBMCs using TRIzol. The diagnosis of Graves' disease followed American Thyroid Association guidelines. Recruitment of patients was carried out at an endocrinology department in Xi'an, China. Each patient gave around 9 milliliters of peripheral blood, collected in an EDTA anticoagulant tube. Ficoll Paque Plus density gradient separation was used to isolate PBMCs, and no further T cell sorting was performed. An Agilent 2100 Bioanalyzer and agarose gel were used to assess RNA quality, and a NanoDrop 2000 was used to measure RNA concentration.

With regard to this clonotype: Its antigen is unknown. It has no much larger one-base neighbor in the sample; base qualities were not kept.

The library relied on multiplex PCR. Sequenced on an Illumina HiSeq 4000. To build TCR beta libraries, CDR3 regions were amplified by Arm-PCR using iRepertoire HTBI primers. Before sequencing, the PCR products went through gel purification. Processing in the source paper ran as follows. Gene usage analysis of CDR3 amino acid clonotypes used the approximately 62 TRBV and about 14 TRBJ segments found across samples. Filtered high-quality paired reads were merged into contigs using COPE and FqMerger. BLAST was used to align contigs to IMGT TRBV, TRBD and TRBJ reference genes, and CDR3 was defined according to IMGT. Any clonotype with a frequency above 0.1% was classified as a highly expanded clone. Shannon entropy was used to measure repertoire diversity, and the Gini coefficient was used to measure V-J evenness. A clonotype found in more than one individual was treated as public. The raw public data were reprocessed by TCRdb itself: fastp quality trimming at Q25, MiXCR clonotype calling, in-frame beta chains only. Every distinct CDR3 protein forms one entry, paired with its most common genes and DNA. The V and J calls were not made by the authors but by TCRdb's processing. The sample data list around 450,000 distinct CDR3 sequences, and 15% to 20% of these were observed just once. The ten largest clones add up to 10% to 15% of the sample.

The same sample was also studied in work on T cells in Graves' hyperthyroidism and ophthalmopathy. According to the second study: A patient counted as having stable Graves' hyperthyroidism if no progression to ophthalmopathy occurred over 18 months of follow-up. Hyperthyroidism patients were newly diagnosed, with disease duration under 2 months, and aged 18 to 65 years. Any patient with an uncontrolled infection, another autoimmune disease, pregnancy or lactation was excluded. Diagnoses were established on the basis of clinical symptoms, serum thyroxine and TRAb, thyroid ultrasound, and orbital computed tomography. A first-round RT-PCR of the TCR CDR3 used the HTBI primer set with the Qiagen OneStep RT-PCR kit. Most expanded thyroid clonotypes (frequency above 0.001) were also detected in blood, suggesting blood repertoires may reflect thyroid immune responses. Ophthalmopathy was separated from stable hyperthyroidism by a 13 V-J signature model, with 85% to 90% sensitivity and approximately 81% specificity obtained in cross-validation and 80%/75% obtained in testing. In validation, progression to ophthalmopathy was predicted by the model with 65% to 71% sensitivity and 72.22% specificity, a median of roughly six months before onset. A discovery cohort of 95 to 100 patients, about 44 with Graves' ophthalmopathy and about 60 with stable Graves' hyperthyroidism, was used to find distinguishing TCR V-J signatures. An independent validation cohort of about 19 hyperthyroidism patients and 17 patients who later progressed to ophthalmopathy tested prospective prediction of ophthalmopathy. The approximately 95 discovery patients were divided at random into training and test sets in a 7:3 ratio. In roughly six Graves' hyperthyroidism patients, the study also compared T-cell repertoires from thyroid tissue with T-cell repertoires from blood. After sampling, hyperthyroidism patients received methimazole starting at 30 mg daily, and ophthalmopathy patients received high-dose intravenous methylprednisolone. Libraries were constructed in a second round of multiplex PCR, after which size selection and purification were carried out. Paired-end sequencing of the libraries was performed with 100 bp reads on an Illumina HiSeq2000. Raw data were processed with SOAPnuke, discarding reads with adapters, uncalled bases, mean Phred below 15, or no exact constant-primer or identifier match. COPE v1.2.5 was used to merge the high-quality paired reads, and each unique nucleotide sequence was defined as a clonotype. Clonotypes were aligned to IMGT TRBV, TRBD and TRBJ reference segments using MiTCR v1.1. The analysis included only V-J combinations with a frequency above 0.0001, which together covered 99.2% of the repertoires. A TCS score was defined as the ratio of F50 (clonal expansion) to E x V (chaos), with BLOSUM62-based TCRdist applied between CDR3 peptides within each V-J. Welch's t-statistics and random forest reduced 500 to 650 V-J features to roughly 13, which were used in a naive Bayes classifier (R e1071). No statistical method was used to fix the sample size in advance, and group allocation was not hidden from the investigators. TCR Vbeta CDR3 sequencing of roughly 140 peripheral blood samples (43 ophthalmopathy, roughly 72 hyperthyroidism and roughly 17 progressor patients) is reported in the paper.

The sequence derives from a middle-aged man with Graves disease. Donor details come from another sample of the same person, matched by shared clones. The sample consisted of peripheral blood mononuclear cells (PBMCs), taken at new diagnosis, from a patient treated with antithyroid drugs. The chain couples TRBV6-2 or TRBV6-3 to TRBJ2-2; TRBD1 agrees with 10 junctional bases. CDR3 region: CASTTEGTGDTGELFF. Read as DNA, the sequence is TGTGCCAGCACCACAGAGGGGACAGGGGACACCGGGGAGCTGTTTTTT.